The 16 T cell receptor beta chains below come from one sample, sequenced in a study of cytomegalovirus exposure and HLA in healthy donors. Primers: 60 Vbeta forward and 13 Jbeta reverse. Assay: immunoSEQ multiplex PCR; the TCRdb copy retains only in-frame clones and omits some. This sample has over 100,000 clones, with approximately 90% found just once. Sequences were obtained from PBMCs. The origin of the receptors is a woman aged 25 to 45 in good health and CMV-seronegative.

This clone came up once. This chain joins TRBV5-1 and TRBJ1-2; TRBD1 matches 7 bases. V gave up 2 bases and J gave up 1 base; unmatched junction bases: 5. The CDR3 extends over 15 amino acids. Germline V gene sequence: CDR1 SGHRS, CDR2 YFSETQ. The CDR3 loop is CASSFTGDSNYGYTF. The CDR3 coding sequence is TGCGCCAGCAGCTTTACCGGGGACAGTAACTATGGCTACACCTTC.

The chain uses TRBV11-2 and TRBJ2-7, with TRBD1 identical over 7 bases. Germline assignment: CDR1 SGHAT and CDR2 FQNNGV. There are 14 residues in the CDR3. V was clipped by 5 bases and J by 0 bases; unmatched bases: 4. The chain's CDR3 is CASSRRDSSYEQYF. CDR3 bases: TGTGCCAGCAGCCGCAGGGACAGCTCCTACGAGCAGTACTTC.

V gene TRBV19 combines with J gene TRBJ1-2; 9 bases match TRBD1. Unmatched junction bases numbered 7, after V lost 3 bases and J lost 5 bases. Germline values: CDR1 LNHDA, CDR2 SQIVND (reference sequence). The CDR3 runs to 15 residues. CDR3 protein: CASSMGQGPGYGYTF. The CDR3 nucleotides are TGTGCCAGTAGTATGGGACAGGGCCCTGGGTATGGCTACACCTTC.

V gene TRBV18 combines with J gene TRBJ2-7; D remains unclear. CDR3 length equals 14 residues. V lost 1 base to trimming and J lost 4 bases, with 11 bases between them. Germline values: CDR1 KGHSH, CDR2 LQKENI. The CDR3 region has the DNA TGTGCCAGCTCACCACGACCTAGTCGTTACGAGCAGTACTTC. As protein: CASSPRPSRYEQYF.

The chain links TRBV19 to TRBJ2-2; 8 nucleotides align to TRBD1. CDR3 length: 15 amino acids. Germline lookup yields CDR1 LNHDA and CDR2 SQIVND (reference sequence). The ends lost 8 bases at V and 1 base at J; junction bases unmatched: 6. The CDR3 coding sequence is TGTGCCAGTGCGGGAACAGGGGGGAACACCGGGGAGCTGTTTTTT. Translation: CASAGTGGNTGELFF.

With regard to this clone: The same CDR3 arises from other DNA sequences in this sample as well. V and J are TRBV5-1 and TRBJ2-3, with 8 bases lining up with TRBD1. Germline values: CDR1 SGHRS, CDR2 YFSETQ. The CDR3 runs to 14 residues. With 0 bases clipped from V and 5 bases from J, the junction kept 2 bases outside the gene matches. The CDR3 spells CASSLGQGLDTQYF. The CDR3 DNA is TGCGCCAGCAGCTTGGGACAGGGGTTAGATACGCAGTATTTT.

The chain recombines TRBV5-4 with TRBJ2-2; D possibly corresponds to TRBD1 (5 bases). V lost 0 bases to trimming and J lost 3 bases, with 9 bases between them. The germline CDR1 and CDR2 sequences are SGHNT and YYREEE (reference sequence). This CDR3 contains 15 residues. CDR3: CASSLGGVYTGELFF. CDR3 sequence (DNA): TGTGCCAGCAGCTTGGGGGGCGTGTACACCGGGGAGCTGTTTTTT. Based on the CDR3 plus reference TRBV5-4 and TRBJ2-2, the full variable domain is ETGVTQSPTHLIKTRGQQVTLRCSSQSGHNTVSWYQQALGQGPQFIFQYYREEENGRGNFPPRFSGLQFPNYSSELNVNALELDDSALYLCASSLGGVYTGELFFGEGSRLTVL.

The V gene is TRBV7-8, the J gene TRBJ2-7; 9 nucleotides match TRBD2. The CDR3 sequence is 15 residues long. With V trimmed by 3 bases and J by 3 bases, 6 bases remained unmatched. Germline CDR1 and CDR2: SGHVS and FQNEAQ. The CDR3 is CASSLAGGLDYEQYF. CDR3 in DNA: TGTGCCAGCAGCTTGGCGGGGGGGTTGGACTACGAGCAGTACTTC.

The chain combines TRBV28 with TRBJ1-3, with TRBD1 matching 9 bases. J was trimmed by 0 bases and V by 3 bases; bases with no gene match: 3. The CDR3 sequence is 16 residues long. Germline V gives CDR1 MDHEN, CDR2 SYDVKM. The CDR3 sequence: CASSFGQGTSGNTIYF. The DNA for the CDR3 is TGTGCCAGCAGTTTCGGACAGGGGACCTCTGGAAACACCATATATTTT.

This sequence joins TRBV5-1 and TRBJ2-3, with 7 bases matching TRBD2. The V gene end was trimmed by 1 base and the J gene end by 0 bases; junction bases not matched to a gene: 11. Germline V gene data show CDR1 as SGHRS and CDR2 as YFSETQ. The CDR3 extends over 18 amino acids. The CDR3 loop reads CASSLLGGSYSSTDTQYF. CDR3 sequence (DNA): TGCGCCAGCAGCTTGTTGGGCGGGAGCTACTCTAGCACAGATACGCAGTATTTT.

The chain links TRBV7-2 to TRBJ1-3, with D possibly being TRBD1 (5 bases). The CDR3 runs 15 residues. The V gene's germline CDR1 is SGHTA and CDR2 FQGNSA. The ends were cut back, 1 base at V and 2 bases at J, with 9 bases in the middle. The CDR3 sequence is CASSLGGATGNTIYF. In nucleotides, the CDR3 is TGTGCCAGCAGCTTAGGGGGCGCCACTGGAAACACCATATATTTT.

The DNA for the CDR3 is TGCGCCAGCAGATACTCCGGGACTAGCGTCCAAGAGACCCAGTACTTC. As protein: CASRYSGTSVQETQYF. The chain is built from TRBV5-1 and TRBJ2-5, with 10 bases fitting TRBD2. CDR3 length: 16 amino acids. With 5 bases clipped from V and 1 base from J, the junction kept 8 bases outside the gene matches. Germline CDR1 is SGHRS and CDR2 is YFSETQ.

This clone was counted at least ten times. The rearrangement uses TRBV4-3 and TRBJ1-2; a weak D match, TRBD1 (5 bases). The germline gives CDR1 LGHNA, CDR2 YSLEER. The CDR3 loop spans 16 amino acids. The V and J ends lost 0 bases and 5 bases respectively, with 16 bases between them. Here the CDR3 reads CASSQDHRTQGYGYTF. The DNA of the CDR3 is TGCGCCAGCAGCCAAGATCATAGGACACAAGGATATGGCTACACCTTC.

The chain is built from TRBV13 and TRBJ2-6; D is perhaps TRBD2 (5 bases). V was clipped by 3 bases and J by 1 base, with 10 bases between them. The CDR3 loop spans 16 amino acids. Per germline, CDR1 PRHDT and CDR2 FYEKMQ (reference sequence). Here the CDR3 reads CASSFGRLSGANVLTF. DNA of the CDR3: TGTGCCAGCAGCTTCGGCAGACTATCTGGGGCCAACGTCCTGACTTTC.

The chain recombines TRBV30 with TRBJ1-1; D perhaps matches TRBD1 (5 bases). Germline CDR1 reads GTSNPN; CDR2 reads SVGIG (reference sequence). The CDR3 extends over 13 amino acids. Between the trimmed V and J ends, which lost 4 bases and 1 base, there was a span of 10 bases. The chain's CDR3 is CAWNYRGNTEAFF. The CDR3 nucleotides read TGTGCCTGGAACTATAGGGGGAACACTGAAGCTTTCTTT.

The V and J genes are TRBV7-2 and TRBJ1-4; D is undetermined. This CDR3 has 13 amino acids. The ends were cut back, 0 bases at V and 7 bases at J, with 6 bases in the middle. Germline lookup yields CDR1 SGHTA and CDR2 FQGNSA. The CDR3 here is CASSLAKSEKLFF. The CDR3 coding sequence is TGTGCCAGCAGCTTAGCGAAGAGTGAAAAACTGTTTTTT.